This T cell receptor (beta chain) stems from a study of shared clonotypes between healthy human individuals. The wider study: Donors were two women and a few men aged 18 to 49.

A word on this clone: As yet, its antigen is unknown.

The protocol was immunoSEQ multiplex PCR, while the TCRdb copy is restricted to in-frame clones and leaves out a portion. The repertoire includes approximately 600,000 clones, around 96% of them detected once, and over 0.095% sits in the top ten. The study's findings and limits: Expectations were that clonotype sharing among donors would be affected by sequencing depth.

The junction had 7 bases not matched to a gene; V was cut back by 3 bases and J by 5 bases. Per the germline V gene, CDR1 is MDHEN and CDR2 is SYDVKM. The CDR3 runs 15 residues. CD45RO-negative, CCR7-selected cells formed the naive CD8 fraction, which excluded terminally differentiated effector memory CD45RA+ cells. The donor cohort consisted entirely of Caucasian adults residing in Nashville, Tennessee. Sample: naive CD8+ T cells sorted from blood. The chain is built from TRBV28 and TRBJ2-7; 10 bases map to TRBD1. The clonotype comes from a woman aged 30 to 39 in good health. CDR3 loop: CASSFSGTGVHEQYF. The CDR3 DNA sequence: TGTGCCAGCAGTTTTTCCGGGACAGGGGTCCACGAGCAGTACTTC.